A selection of T cell receptor beta chains follows, all from one sample in a study of blood T cell repertoires in COVID-19. Sequencing was performed with immunoSEQ multiplex PCR; in TCRdb, only in-frame clones are kept and a portion is missing. The sample has roughly 100,000 clones; roughly 90% are singletons. Sequenced: peripheral blood. These TCRs come from a woman aged 45-59 years with COVID-19, enrolled during active disease. Both conserved end residues are part of each CDR3. Each record gives: V gene, J gene, clone size, CDR3 protein. A clone size is listed for some rows: how often the clone was seen (once, few, many), or a class if it is expanded.

TRBV27,TRBJ2-7,.,CASSPVTGRGGEQYF
TRBV10-1,TRBJ1-1,.,CATSALANTEAFF
TRBV9,TRBJ1-6,.,CASSVGQGVGSPLHF
TRBV9,TRBJ2-7,.,CASSVGEGVSSYEQYF
TRBV19,TRBJ1-5,.,CASSIDRVFDQPQHF
TRBV5-5,TRBJ2-7,.,CASSRDWIYEQYF
TRBV10-1,TRBJ1-6,.,CASRQGLGSPLHF
TRBV11-2,TRBJ1-2,.,CASSFEGYGYTF
TRBV29-1,TRBJ2-3,.,CSVDRGGAGTDTQYF
TRBV4-3,TRBJ1-2,.,CASSQDRGSYGYTF
TRBV9,TRBJ1-6,.,CASSAEGGGVRNSPLHF
TRBV20-1,TRBJ1-2,.,CSEPYGYTF
TRBV10-2,TRBJ2-7,once,CASSVSGGYYEQYF
TRBV4-3,TRBJ1-6,once,CASSQYRVRNSPLHF
TRBV19,TRBJ1-5,.,CASESGGSRGSPQHF
TRBV18,TRBJ1-2,.,CASSPQQGYGYTF
TRBV11-2,TRBJ1-1,.,CASSRTGQGNTEAFF
TRBV28,TRBJ1-5,.,CASSPNLLGQPQHF
TRBV5-1,TRBJ1-2,.,CASFSGDRPNYGYTF
TRBV9,TRBJ1-6,.,CASSATQGASYNSPLHF
TRBV29-1,TRBJ1-2,.,CSVTGRRFNYGYTF
TRBV4-1,TRBJ1-4,.,CASSQVGAWEKLFF
TRBV30,TRBJ1-2,.,CAWSVDRDPPNYGYTF
TRBV24-1,TRBJ1-1,once,CATSDPRQGEAFF
TRBV7-8,TRBJ1-1,once,CASSTIRNENTEAFF
TRBV7-2,TRBJ2-1,.,CASRPLAGGGDEQFF
TRBV28,TRBJ1-5,.,CASTVVPNQPQHF
TRBV7-2,TRBJ2-7,.,CASSFNGYEQYF
TRBV19,TRBJ2-7,.,CASSTQGYGYEQYF
TRBV5-4,TRBJ2-1,.,CASSFLTSGNNEQFF
TRBV7-2,TRBJ2-2,.,CASSPERITGELFF
TRBV6-5,TRBJ1-3,.,CASRSTGNTIYF
TRBV5-5,TRBJ2-3,.,CASSFPGRTDTQYF
TRBV28,TRBJ1-3,.,CASSSRGHSGNTIYF
TRBV12-3/TRBV12-4,TRBJ2-3,.,CASSGGTDTQYF
TRBV5-1,TRBJ1-4,once,CASSFDGQGLNEKLFF
TRBV5-1,TRBJ1-1,.,CASSLQGIIDEAFF
TRBV4-1,TRBJ2-3,.,CASSQPGLAGNSRTDTQYF
TRBV18,TRBJ2-3,.,CASSPLSPTSGGKDTQYF
TRBV2,TRBJ2-3,.,CASITLSLTDTQYF
TRBV11-2,TRBJ1-1,.,CASSATGGTEAFF
TRBV19,TRBJ1-1,.,CATKVGGENTEAFF
TRBV5-6,TRBJ1-4,once,CASSLITGQANEKLFF
TRBV11-2,TRBJ1-5,.,CASSLARGGMDSNQPQHF
TRBV20-1,TRBJ2-7,.,CSASKRGTSYEQYF
TRBV6-2/TRBV6-3,TRBJ1-2,.,CASSYSVVLSYRFKYLGYTF
TRBV6-5,TRBJ2-2,.,CAGRGGGANTGELFF
TRBV13,TRBJ1-1,.,CASSLDGMNTEAFF
TRBV5-1,TRBJ2-3,.,CASSRTGRADTQYF
TRBV5-1,TRBJ1-6,once,CASSFSVDQSPLHF
TRBV12-1,TRBJ1-1,.,CASSPGGGMNTEAFF
TRBV7-9,TRBJ1-4,.,CASSFGRAQLFF
TRBV5-1,TRBJ2-1,.,CASSLNSGGLYNEQFF
TRBV7-2,TRBJ1-1,.,CASSPWRGILGTEAFF
TRBV27,TRBJ2-1,.,CASRRSGGNEQFF
TRBV6-6,TRBJ1-4,few,CASSPRGGLNEKLFF
TRBV19,TRBJ2-7,.,CASSMGGLAAYEQYF